This passage covers 15 T cell receptor beta chains from one sample sequenced in a study of beta chain features in type 1 diabetes. The study's findings and limits: There was a moderate but significant shortening of TCRB CDR3s in all four CD4+ subsets of Type 1 diabetes patients.

For these receptors, no antigen is known. The study reverse transcribed the entire isolated RNA, so it sequenced expressed TCRB transcripts. Here immunoSEQ multiplex PCR was the method, and the copy in TCRdb shows in-frame clones only, minus some. Seen here are 500,000 to 800,000 clones, around 12% observed once, and the top ten hold more than 0.095%. Sequencing input: naive CD4+ T cells from blood. Receptors were obtained from a man aged 30 to 39 with type 1 diabetes.

The chain joins TRBV9 to TRBJ1-2, with D possibly TRBD1 on 5 matching bases. Germline values: CDR1 SGDLS, CDR2 YYNGEE. Trimming pared 4 bases from V and 3 bases from J, leaving 16 bases between. The CDR3 is made up of 15 amino acids. CDR3 sequence (DNA): TGTGCCAGCAGCCCTGGGGAGGGGTTCCACTATGGCTACACCTTC. Translation gives CASSPGEGFHYGYTF. Full variable domain (rest looked up from reference TRBV9 and TRBJ1-2): DSGVTQTPKHLITATGQRVTLRCSPRSGDLSVYWYQQSLDQGLQFLIQYYNGEERAKGNILERFSAQQFPDLHSELNLSSLELGDSALYFCASSPGEGFHYGYTFGSGTRLTVV.

In its sample, this clone was seen a few times. V gene TRBV25-1 combines with J gene TRBJ1-2; perhaps TRBD1 as D (5 bases). The CDR3 spans 15 residues. Trimming stripped 0 bases from V and 1 base from J, with 9 bases between. Germline V lookup: CDR1 MGHDK, CDR2 SYGVNS. In DNA form, the CDR3 reads TGTGCCAGCAGTGAATATGGGGGAATTAACTATGGCTACACCTTC. Its protein product is CASSEYGGINYGYTF.

The genes are TRBV2 and TRBJ2-1; 9 bases fit TRBD1. The CDR3 extends over 14 amino acids. V shed 4 bases, J shed 9 bases, and the junction held 7 bases outside the gene matches. CDR1 is SNHLY and CDR2 is FYNNEI in the germline V gene. The CDR3 DNA reads as TGTGCCAGCAGTGGCCGGGACAGGGTGCGTGAGCAGTTCTTC. Translated, it gives CASSGRDRVREQFF. The full variable domain, completed using reference TRBV2 and TRBJ2-1, is EPEVTQTPSHQVTQMGQEVILRCVPISNHLYFYWYRQILGQKVEFLVSFYNNEISEKSEIFDDQFSVERPDGSNFTLKIRSTKLEDSAMYFCASSGRDRVREQFFGPGTRLTVL.

The chain links TRBV28 to TRBJ2-1, with no clear D. Trimming stripped 3 bases from V and 16 bases from J, with 13 bases between. CDR3 length equals 11 residues. Germline V gene lookup returns CDR1 MDHEN and CDR2 SYDVKM. CDR3 residues: CASSLGRLGFF. CDR3 sequence (DNA): TGTGCCAGCAGTTTGGGAAGGCTGGGTTTCTTC.

This clone was counted only a few times. The genes are TRBV4-1 and TRBJ1-4; the D is unclear. This CDR3 spans 15 amino acids. Looked up from germline, CDR1 is MGHRA and CDR2 is YSYEKL. V was trimmed by 4 bases and J by 8 bases, leaving 17 bases between them. CDR3 sequence: CASSPPIAPGEKLFF. The CDR3 DNA follows: TGCGCCAGCAGCCCTCCGATAGCCCCGGGCGAAAAACTGTTTTTT.

The V and J genes are TRBV29-1 and TRBJ2-5, with TRBD1 identical over 10 bases. Germline lookup yields CDR1 SQVTM and CDR2 ANQGSEA. The CDR3 totals 13 residues. The trim removed 5 bases at V and 4 bases at J, leaving 4 bases unmatched. The CDR3 spells CSVLTGGGETQYF. CDR3 nucleotides: TGCAGCGTTTTGACAGGGGGCGGAGAGACCCAGTACTTC.

The rearrangement uses TRBV7-9 and TRBJ2-3; 7 bases are a match to TRBD2. The V gene end was trimmed by 5 bases and the J gene end by 5 bases; junction bases not matched to a gene: 10. CDR3 size: 15 residues. Germline V lookup: CDR1 SEHNR, CDR2 FQNEAQ (reference sequence). CDR3 nucleotides: TGTGCCAGCAGCCCTGGCCTAGCGGAGGGAGATACGCAGTATTTT. Amino acids: CASSPGLAEGDTQYF. Looking up the rest from reference TRBV7-9 and TRBJ2-3 gives the full variable domain: DTGVSQNPRHKITKRGQNVTFRCDPISEHNRLYWYRQTLGQGPEFLTYFQNEAQLEKSRLLSDRFSAERPKGSFSTLEIQRTEQGDSAMYLCASSPGLAEGDTQYFGPGTRLTVL.

This sequence joins TRBV10-3 and TRBJ2-7; TRBD1 agrees at 7 bases. The germline gives CDR1 ENHRY, CDR2 SYGVKD. The length of the CDR3 is 15 residues. V gave up 0 bases and J gave up 2 bases; unmatched junction bases: 4. In DNA, the CDR3 is TGTGCCATCAGTGAGTCACAGGGGCTTACCTACGAGCAGTACTTC. Its protein product is CAISESQGLTYEQYF.

The chain recombines TRBV30 with TRBJ1-5; D might be TRBD1 (6 bases). Germline V lookup: CDR1 GTSNPN, CDR2 SVGIG (reference sequence). This CDR3 region has 13 residues. Trimming pared 6 bases from V and 1 base from J, leaving 10 bases between. Written as DNA, the CDR3 is TGTGCCTGCCAAGGACAGAGCAATCAGCCCCAGCATTTT. Amino acids: CACQGQSNQPQHF.

As concerns this clone: Other DNA sequences within the sample encode an identical CDR3. The J gene is TRBJ2-3, the V gene TRBV18; no firm D call. The CDR3 consists of 12 residues. V gave up 3 bases and J gave up 2 bases, with 3 bases separating them. Germline lookup yields CDR1 KGHSH and CDR2 LQKENI. The CDR3 loop reads CASSPTTDTQYF. CDR3 coding DNA: TGTGCCAGCTCACCCACCACAGATACGCAGTATTTT.

This clone occurred a few times. The CDR3 region has the DNA TGTGCCAGCAGTTTCGGAGACAGAAAAAACATTCAGTACTTC. It yields the protein CASSFGDRKNIQYF. J is TRBJ2-4 and V is TRBV27, with D possibly being TRBD1 (5 bases). CDR3 size: 14 residues. The germline V and J ends were trimmed by 3 bases and 4 bases, with 10 bases remaining between them. Germline V gene sequence: CDR1 MNHEY, CDR2 SMNVEV (reference sequence).

This clone was detected only a few times. Other DNA sequences of this sample code for an identical CDR3. V gene TRBV30 combines with J gene TRBJ1-4; D is uncertain. V shed 5 bases and J shed 0 bases, with 10 bases lying between them. The CDR3 spans 14 residues. The germline V gene encodes CDR1 GTSNPN and CDR2 SVGIG (reference sequence). The CDR3 coding sequence is TGTGCCTGGTCTTCCGGGACAACTAATGAAAAACTGTTTTTT. Encoded protein: CAWSSGTTNEKLFF.

This clone turned up a few times. The CDR3: CASSYGQGFGANVLTF. CDR3 in DNA: TGTGCCAGCAGTTACGGACAGGGGTTCGGGGCCAACGTCCTGACTTTC. This chain uses TRBV6-5 with TRBJ2-6, with TRBD1 matching over 9 bases. The CDR3 has 16 amino acids. Germline V gives CDR1 MNHEY, CDR2 SVGAGI. The J segment lost 4 bases and the V segment lost 2 bases, leaving 3 bases of the junction unmatched.

The J gene is TRBJ2-5, the V gene TRBV14, with D possibly matching TRBD1 (6 bases). With 4 bases removed from V and 4 bases from J, the gap between germline ends came to 16 bases. This CDR3 contains 15 residues. Germline loops: CDR1 SGHDN, CDR2 FVKESK. This CDR3 reads CASSRKQGSGETQYF. Written as DNA, the CDR3 is TGTGCCAGCAGCCGGAAACAGGGCTCGGGAGAGACCCAGTACTTC.

This clone was seen a handful of times. The chain is built from TRBV30 and TRBJ2-1; no reliable D call. The CDR3 totals 11 residues. V lost 1 base and J lost 6, with 4 bases in between. Germline values: CDR1 GTSNPN, CDR2 SVGIG (reference sequence). The CDR3 sequence: CAWSALNEQFF. CDR3 nucleotide sequence: TGTGCCTGGAGTGCCCTCAATGAGCAGTTCTTC.